These 21 T cell receptor beta chains were sequenced from one sample in a study of OX40 agonist ivuxolimab in advanced cancers. TCRdb keeps only in-frame clones here, not all; method: immunoSEQ multiplex PCR. The data hold 70,000 or so clones, with nearly 90% observed a single time. Sequenced here: CD4+ or CD8+ T cells sorted from blood, sampled in a trial of the OX40 agonist ivuxolimab. Every receptor here comes from an adult with an advanced solid tumor such as melanoma, head and neck, liver or kidney cancer.

The chain employs TRBV5-8 and TRBJ2-1; 10 nucleotides agree with TRBD2. The CDR3 totals 14 residues. The germline V gene has CDR1 SGHTS and CDR2 YDEGEE. V dropped 0 bases and J dropped 7; count of bases not matched to a gene: 1. CDR3 sequence (DNA): TGTGCCAGCAGCTTGGATAGCGGGAGGAATGAGCAGTTCTTC. Protein sequence: CASSLDSGRNEQFF.

The chain has TRBV6-5 and TRBJ1-1, with 10 bases matching TRBD1. V shed 5 bases and J 1 base; nucleotides not matched to a gene: 4. Per germline, CDR1 MNHEY and CDR2 SVGAGI. This CDR3 region has 15 residues. CDR3 sequence reads: CASSPRDRGNTEAFF. CDR3 coding DNA: TGTGCCAGCAGTCCCCGGGACAGGGGGAACACTGAAGCTTTCTTT.

This chain uses TRBV7-3 with TRBJ2-2; 7 nucleotides align to TRBD2. Germline V CDR1 and CDR2: SGHTA, FQGTGA. Trimming at V came to 2 bases and at J to 4 bases, leaving 10 bases not matched to a gene. The CDR3 is made up of 17 amino acids. The CDR3 sequence: CASSLDGGRVVTGELFF. The CDR3 nucleotides are TGTGCCAGCAGCTTAGACGGAGGGAGGGTTGTCACCGGGGAGCTGTTTTTT.

This clone came up a few times. V usage is TRBV5-1 and J usage is TRBJ2-1, with 7 bases aligning to TRBD2. There are 13 residues in the CDR3. CDR1 is SGHRS, CDR2 YFSETQ, per germline. The V segment lost 3 bases and the J segment 15 bases; nucleotides outside the gene matches: 12. The CDR3, as DNA: TGCGCCAGCAGCTGGGAGGGAGAAACTTATAGGTTCTTC. Translated, it gives CASSWEGETYRFF. Full variable domain (outside the CDR3, taken from reference TRBV5-1 and TRBJ2-1): KAGVTQTPRYLIKTRGQQVTLSCSPISGHRSVSWYQQTPGQGLQFLFEYFSETQRNKGNFPGRFSGRQFSNSRSEMNVSTLELGDSALYLCASSWEGETYRFFGPGTRLTVL.

The V gene is TRBV11-2, the J gene TRBJ2-1; perhaps TRBD1 as D (6 bases). The V gene lost 5 bases and the J gene lost 3 bases, with 17 bases spanning the gap. The CDR3 has 16 amino acids. Germline lookup yields CDR1 SGHAT and CDR2 FQNNGV. CDR3 amino acids: CASSLLQGRGYNEQFF. In DNA, the CDR3 is TGTGCCAGCAGCCTTCTACAGGGAAGGGGCTACAATGAGCAGTTCTTC.

J is TRBJ2-1 and V is TRBV10-3; D gene uncertain. In germline, CDR1 is ENHRY, CDR2 SYGVKD. V lost 0 bases to trimming and J lost 9 bases, with 15 bases between them. The CDR3 length is 15 residues. CDR3 sequence: CAISESVSGVGEQFF. DNA for the CDR3: TGTGCCATCAGTGAGTCAGTATCCGGTGTCGGTGAGCAGTTCTTC.

J is TRBJ2-7 and V is TRBV5-5; 13 bases fit TRBD2. After removal of 3 bases from V and 9 bases from J, the junction contained 9 bases not matched to a gene. The CDR3 totals 15 residues. Germline CDR1 and CDR2: SGHKS and YYEKEE (reference sequence). CDR3 sequence reads: CASSWGLAGPGGQYF. The CDR3 nucleotides read TGTGCCAGCAGCTGGGGACTAGCGGGGCCGGGCGGGCAGTACTTC.

The V gene is TRBV7-2, the J gene TRBJ1-1; no firm D call. V was cut by 8 bases and J by 6 bases, with 13 bases left in between. CDR1 is SGHTA, CDR2 FQGNSA, per germline. The CDR3 contains 12 residues. This chain's CDR3 is CASSSSRPEAFF. The DNA of the CDR3 is TGTGCCAGCTCATCCAGTCGGCCTGAAGCTTTCTTT.

This clone is a singleton in its sample. The J gene is TRBJ2-7, the V gene TRBV11-2, with 7 nucleotides matching TRBD2. The CDR3 covers 15 residues. V gave up 8 bases and J gave up 2 bases; unmatched junction bases: 12. From germline, CDR1 is SGHAT and CDR2 FQNNGV. This CDR3 reads CASSNLLAPTYEQYF. CDR3 sequence (DNA): TGTGCCAGCTCCAACCTACTAGCGCCGACCTACGAGCAGTACTTC. Complete variable domain (other parts from reference TRBV11-2 and TRBJ2-7): EAGVAQSPRYKIIEKRQSVAFWCNPISGHATLYWYQQILGQGPKLLIQFQNNGVVDDSQLPKDRFSAERLKGVDSTLKIQPAKLEDSAVYLCASSNLLAPTYEQYFGPGTRLTVT.

This clone has a handful of counts. The chain has TRBV6-6 and TRBJ1-1, with a tentative D call TRBD1 (5 bases). Trimming removed 2 bases from V and 8 bases from J, with 9 bases in between. Per germline, CDR1 MNHNY and CDR2 SVGAGI (reference sequence). The CDR3 is made up of 12 amino acids. The CDR3 spells CASSYTGVEAFF. CDR3 in DNA: TGTGCCAGCAGTTACACGGGGGTGGAAGCTTTCTTT.

This clone was seen only once. The chain's CDR3 is CASSSGPGSSDGYTF. The CDR3 DNA sequence: TGCGCCAGCAGTTCCGGGCCCGGCAGCAGTGATGGCTACACCTTC. This chain uses TRBV4-1 with TRBJ1-2, with D unclear. The CDR3 consists of 15 residues. Per germline, CDR1 MGHRA and CDR2 YSYEKL. Trimming left V 6 bases short and J 6 bases short, with 20 bases between.

The chain recombines TRBV7-9 with TRBJ2-7; 7 nucleotides align to TRBD1. The CDR3 has 12 amino acids. With V trimmed by 5 bases and J by 6 bases, 4 bases remained unmatched. Germline loops: CDR1 SEHNR, CDR2 FQNEAQ (reference sequence). CDR3 in DNA: TGTGCCAGCAGCCTGACAGGGCGCGAGCAGTACTTC. This translates into CASSLTGREQYF.

This chain uses TRBV5-1 with TRBJ2-2; 7 nucleotides align to TRBD1. With 4 bases clipped from V and 1 base from J, the junction kept 7 bases outside the gene matches. This CDR3 is 16 amino acids long. The germline V gene encodes CDR1 SGHRS and CDR2 YFSETQ. The CDR3 coding sequence is TGCGCCAGCAGCACCAGGGACAGCCAGAACACCGGGGAGCTGTTTTTT. Its protein is CASSTRDSQNTGELFF.

CDR3 in amino acids: CASRVHTDTQYF. CDR3 nucleotides: TGTGCCAGCAGGGTGCACACAGATACGCAGTATTTT. This chain connects TRBV28 to TRBJ2-3; D is uncertain. The V gene's germline CDR1 is MDHEN and CDR2 SYDVKM. Trimming cost V 6 bases and J 2 bases, with 6 bases left between them. The CDR3 runs 12 residues.

This chain uses TRBV29-1 with TRBJ2-2; 8 nucleotides match TRBD2. After removal of 7 bases from V and 6 bases from J, the junction contained 10 bases not matched to a gene. Germline CDR1 SQVTM, CDR2 ANQGSEA. This CDR3 has 14 amino acids. Here the CDR3 reads CSGSGTRGSGELFF. The CDR3 DNA is TGCAGCGGTTCAGGGACTAGAGGCTCCGGGGAGCTGTTTTTT.

The rearrangement joins TRBV19 to TRBJ2-1, with TRBD2 matching 15 bases. Germline CDR1 and CDR2: LNHDA and SQIVND (reference sequence). J gave up 9 bases and V 7 bases, and 28 bases lay outside the gene matches. The CDR3 spans 22 residues. In nucleotides, the CDR3 is TGTGCCAGTACCTCCGGGACGGGAGGGGGAACGGGGACTAGCGGGAGGAAAATTGAGCAGTTCTTC. Translated, it gives CASTSGTGGGTGTSGRKIEQFF.

The chain joins TRBV11-2 to TRBJ2-4; D is undetermined. CDR1 and CDR2 from the germline V gene are SGHAT and FQNNGV. V lost 1 base and J 8 bases, leaving 9 bases between the germline ends. The CDR3 length is 13 residues. The CDR3 spells CASSLGVGDIQYF. DNA for the CDR3: TGTGCCAGCAGCTTAGGAGTTGGAGACATTCAGTACTTC.

The chain has TRBV11-3 and TRBJ1-1, with D possibly being TRBD1 (5 bases). Trimming left V 3 bases short and J 5 bases short, with 7 bases between. The CDR3 spans 12 residues. CDR1 is SGHNT, CDR2 YENEEA, per germline. CDR3 sequence (DNA): TGTGCCAGCAGCTTTGGGGGAACTGAAGCTTTCTTT. Translating it yields CASSFGGTEAFF.

The V call is TRBV7-6, the J call TRBJ1-3, with unresolved D. The germline CDR1 and CDR2 sequences are SGHVS and FNYEAQ. The CDR3 sequence is 14 residues long. The V end lost 0 bases, the J end lost 4 bases, and 7 bases lay between the germline ends. The DNA for the CDR3 is TGTGCCAGCAGCTTAGCGAGCCGAGGAAACACCATATATTTT. Translated, it gives CASSLASRGNTIYF.

This clone was recorded only once. This rearrangement joins TRBV5-4 to TRBJ1-4, with D hard to call. CDR3 length: 11 residues. V dropped 10 bases and J dropped 4 bases, with 8 bases sitting between them. Germline V lookup: CDR1 SGHNT, CDR2 YYREEE (reference sequence). The CDR3 protein is CAVRINEKLFF. In DNA, the CDR3 is TGTGCCGTCAGGATTAATGAAAAACTGTTTTTT.

The gene calls are TRBV9 and TRBJ2-1; 9 positions match TRBD1. V shed 3 bases and J 3 bases; nucleotides not matched to a gene: 7. The CDR3 loop spans 16 amino acids. Germline lookup yields CDR1 SGDLS and CDR2 YYNGEE. DNA of the CDR3: TGTGCCAGCAGCGGTAGCCTGGGACAGGGCTACAATGAGCAGTTCTTC. Protein: CASSGSLGQGYNEQFF.